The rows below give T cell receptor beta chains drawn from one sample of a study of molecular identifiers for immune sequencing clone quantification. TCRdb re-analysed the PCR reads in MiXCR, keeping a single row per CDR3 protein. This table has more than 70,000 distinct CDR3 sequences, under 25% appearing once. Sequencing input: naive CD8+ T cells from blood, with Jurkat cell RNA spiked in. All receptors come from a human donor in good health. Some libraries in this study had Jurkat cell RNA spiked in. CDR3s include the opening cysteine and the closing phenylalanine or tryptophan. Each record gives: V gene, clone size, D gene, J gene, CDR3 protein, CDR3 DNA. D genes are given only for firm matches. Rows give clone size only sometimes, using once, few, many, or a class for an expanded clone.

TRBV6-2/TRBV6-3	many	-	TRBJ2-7	CASSYSTGEQYF	TGTGCCAGCAGTTACTCGACGGGGGAGCAGTACTTC
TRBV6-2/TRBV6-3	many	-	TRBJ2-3	CASSYREVLTDTQYF	TGTGCCAGCAGCTACAGGGAGGTCCTCACAGATACGCAGTATTTT
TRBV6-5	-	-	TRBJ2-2	CASSYSTTGELFF	TGTGCCAGCAGTTACTCTACCACCGGGGAGCTGTTTTTT
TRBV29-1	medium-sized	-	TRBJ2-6	CSVEGGGAGANVLTF	TGCAGCGTCGAGGGGGGTGGTGCTGGGGCCAACGTCCTGACTTTC
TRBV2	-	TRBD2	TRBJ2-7	CASSQLAGDSYEQYF	TGTGCCAGCAGTCAACTAGCGGGTGACTCCTACGAGCAGTACTTC
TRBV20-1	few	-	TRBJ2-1	CSARIGPGPYNEQFF	TGCAGTGCGAGAATAGGACCAGGGCCCTACAATGAGCAGTTCTTC
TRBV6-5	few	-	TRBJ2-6	CASRSGLGANVLTF	TGTGCCAGCAGGTCAGGGTTAGGGGCCAACGTCCTGACTTTC
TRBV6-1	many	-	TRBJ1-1	CASSERRGQNTEAFF	TGTGCCAGCAGTGAAAGGAGAGGTCAGAACACTGAAGCTTTCTTT
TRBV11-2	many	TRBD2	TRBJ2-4	CASSRSTLREGGILAKNIQYF	TGTGCCAGCAGCAGATCGACCCTGCGGGAGGGCGGGATCCTAGCCAAAAACATTCAGTACTTC
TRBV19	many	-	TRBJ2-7	CASSVLRGYSYEQYF	TGTGCCAGTAGTGTTTTAAGGGGCTACTCCTACGAGCAGTACTTC
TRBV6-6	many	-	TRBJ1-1	CASGGVSTEAFF	TGTGCCAGTGGCGGGGTCTCCACTGAAGCTTTCTTT
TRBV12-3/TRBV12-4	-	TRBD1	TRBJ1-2	CASSAPGTDHNLPNYGYTF	TGTGCCAGCAGCGCCCCCGGGACAGACCACAATCTGCCTAACTATGGCTACACCTTC
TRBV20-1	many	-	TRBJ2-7	CSAQTAGYEQYF	TGCAGTGCTCAAACCGCGGGGTACGAGCAGTACTTC
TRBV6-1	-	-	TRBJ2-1	CAINRGRTSYNEQFF	TGTGCCATCAACAGGGGGAGGACTAGTTACAATGAGCAGTTCTTC
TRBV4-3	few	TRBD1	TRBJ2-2	CASSQGDRGGNTGELFF	TGCGCCAGCAGCCAAGGGGACAGGGGGGGAAACACCGGGGAGCTGTTTTTT
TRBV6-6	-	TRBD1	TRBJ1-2	CASSYMGQGTGYTF	TGTGCCAGCAGTTACATGGGACAGGGTACCGGCTACACCTTC
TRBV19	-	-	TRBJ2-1	CASSPYGGNSYNEQFF	TGTGCCAGTAGTCCGTATGGCGGGAACTCCTACAATGAGCAGTTCTTC
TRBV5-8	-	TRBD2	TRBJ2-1	CASSASGTSGISYNEQFF	TGTGCCAGCAGCGCCTCCGGGACTAGCGGAATCTCCTACAATGAGCAGTTCTTC
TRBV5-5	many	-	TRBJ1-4	CASSSGPGNEKLFF	TGTGCCAGCAGCTCGGGACCCGGAAATGAAAAACTGTTTTTT
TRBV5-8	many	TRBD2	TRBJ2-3	CASSLFGTSGSGTDTQYF	TGTGCCAGCAGCTTGTTTGGTACTAGCGGGAGCGGTACGGATACGCAGTATTTT
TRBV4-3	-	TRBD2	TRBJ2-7	CASSQQAGDLREQYF	TGCGCCAGCAGCCAACAAGCGGGAGATTTACGTGAGCAGTACTTC
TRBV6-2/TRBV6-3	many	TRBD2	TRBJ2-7	CASSYSGLAGRSYEQYF	TGTGCCAGCAGTTACTCGGGGCTAGCGGGCCGCTCCTACGAGCAGTACTTC
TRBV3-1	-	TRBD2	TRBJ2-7	CASSQGGVLAGQRGEQYF	TGTGCCAGCAGCCAAGGGGGGGTACTAGCGGGCCAGCGGGGCGAGCAGTACTTC
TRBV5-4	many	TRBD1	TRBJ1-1	CASSFRGPGATEAFF	TGTGCCAGCAGCTTCAGGGGGCCCGGCGCCACTGAAGCTTTCTTT
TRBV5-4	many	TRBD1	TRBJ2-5	CASSFGTGSQETQYF	TGTGCCAGCAGCTTCGGGACAGGAAGCCAAGAGACCCAGTACTTC
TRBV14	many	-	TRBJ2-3	CASNRGSTDTQYF	TGTGCCAGCAACCGGGGGAGTACAGATACGCAGTATTTT
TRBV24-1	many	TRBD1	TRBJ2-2	CATSDSTGTAPLGELFF	TGTGCCACCAGTGATTCCACCGGGACAGCTCCCCTTGGGGAGCTGTTTTTT
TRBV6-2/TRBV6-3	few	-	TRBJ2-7	CASSSAVYEQYF	TGTGCCAGCAGCTCTGCGGTCTACGAGCAGTACTTC
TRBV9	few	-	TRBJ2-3	CASSVMQTAGSDTQYF	TGTGCCAGCAGCGTAATGCAGACAGCGGGCTCAGATACGCAGTATTTT
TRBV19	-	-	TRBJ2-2	CATHFRRLGGTGELFF	TGCGCCACCCATTTTAGGCGACTAGGAGGCACCGGGGAGCTGTTTTTT
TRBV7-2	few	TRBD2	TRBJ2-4	CASSFSGSEGDIQYF	TGTGCCAGCAGCTTTAGCGGGAGCGAGGGTGACATTCAGTACTTC
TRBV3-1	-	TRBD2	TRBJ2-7	CASSQDRGSGNEQYF	TGTGCCAGCAGCCAAGACCGGGGGAGCGGGAACGAGCAGTACTTC
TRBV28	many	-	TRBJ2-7	CASSSFDRVSYEQYF	TGTGCCAGCAGTTCCTTTGACAGAGTCTCCTACGAGCAGTACTTC
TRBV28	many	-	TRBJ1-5	CASSGGGSNQPQHF	TGTGCCAGCAGTGGGGGGGGCAGCAATCAGCCCCAGCATTTT
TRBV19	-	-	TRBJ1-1	CASSIAAAEAFF	TGTGCCAGTAGTATAGCGGCCGCAGAAGCTTTCTTT
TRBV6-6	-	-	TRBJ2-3	CASSYSPRADTQYF	TGTGCCAGCAGTTACTCGCCCAGGGCAGATACGCAGTATTTT
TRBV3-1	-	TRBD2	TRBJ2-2	CASSRGLAGANTGELFF	TGTGCCAGCAGCCGGGGACTAGCGGGGGCGAACACCGGGGAGCTGTTTTTT
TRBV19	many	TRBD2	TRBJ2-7	CASSFGGSSYEQYF	TGTGCCAGTAGCTTCGGGGGGAGCTCCTACGAGCAGTACTTC
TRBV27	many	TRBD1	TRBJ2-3	CASSFVQGAADTQYF	TGTGCCAGCAGTTTTGTCCAGGGGGCCGCAGATACGCAGTATTTT
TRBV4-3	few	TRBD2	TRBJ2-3	CASSQDSASGGPSTDTQYF	TGCGCCAGCAGCCAAGATTCGGCTAGCGGGGGGCCGAGCACAGATACGCAGTATTTT
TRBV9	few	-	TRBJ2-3	CASSGGTDSTDTQYF	TGTGCCAGCAGCGGAGGGACCGATAGCACAGATACGCAGTATTTT
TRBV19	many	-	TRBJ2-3	CASSHRGGDTQYF	TGTGCCAGTAGTCACCGGGGCGGCGACACGCAGTATTTT
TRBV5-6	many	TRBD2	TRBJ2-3	CASSYMNLAGGDTDTQYF	TGTGCCAGCAGCTACATGAATCTAGCGGGAGGTGACACAGATACGCAGTATTTT
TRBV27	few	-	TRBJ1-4	CASSLSGPINEKLFF	TGTGCCAGCAGTTTATCGGGACCAATTAATGAAAAACTGTTTTTT
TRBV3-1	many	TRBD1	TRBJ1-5	CASSQGQGLWPQHF	TGTGCCAGCAGCCAAGGACAGGGTTTATGGCCCCAGCATTTT
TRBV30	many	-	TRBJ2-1	CAWRTMNEQFF	TGTGCCTGGAGAACTATGAATGAGCAGTTCTTC
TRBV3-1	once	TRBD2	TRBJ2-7	CASSLESGTNYYEQYF	TGTGCCAGCAGCCTAGAAAGCGGGACCAATTATTACGAGCAGTACTTC
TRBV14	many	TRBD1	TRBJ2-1	CASSHIRTGYNEQFF	TGTGCCAGCAGCCACATCAGGACAGGGTATAATGAGCAGTTCTTC
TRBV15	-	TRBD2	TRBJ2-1	CATSRYSTSGNDERFF	TGTGCCACCAGCAGATATTCGACTAGCGGTAACGATGAGCGGTTCTTC
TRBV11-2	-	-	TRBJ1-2	CASSLMADGYTF	TGTGCCAGCAGCTTAATGGCCGATGGCTACACCTTC